This TCR beta chain was profiled in a study of technical replicates of blood from several donors. Some clones are missing from TCRdb's copy, which holds only in-frame ones; the method was immunoSEQ multiplex PCR. Of around 65,000 clones in the sample, around nine tenths are singletons; the top ten hold 4.6%. Material for sequencing was PBMCs. The TCR sequence derives from a human donor in good health. Some clones in this sample may be carry-over from other donors' samples.

CDR3 residues: CASRRSDTDTQYF. CDR3 in DNA: TGTGCCAGCAGGAGGTCCGACACAGATACGCAGTATTTT. The chain recombines TRBV27 with TRBJ2-3; the D is unclear. Trimming took off 6 bases at V and 2 bases at J, with 9 bases between the two ends. CDR3 length: 13 amino acids. Germline V gives CDR1 MNHEY, CDR2 SMNVEV (reference sequence).